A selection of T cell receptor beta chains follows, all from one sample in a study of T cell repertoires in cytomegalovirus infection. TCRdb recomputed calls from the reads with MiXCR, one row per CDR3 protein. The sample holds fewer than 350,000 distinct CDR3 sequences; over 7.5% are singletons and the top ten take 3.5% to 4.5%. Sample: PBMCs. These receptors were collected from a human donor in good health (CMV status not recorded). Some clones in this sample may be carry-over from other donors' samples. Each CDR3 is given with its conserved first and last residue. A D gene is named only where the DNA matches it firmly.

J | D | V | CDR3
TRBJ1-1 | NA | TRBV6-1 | CASTLRGFVIEAFF
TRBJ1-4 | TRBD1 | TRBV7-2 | CASSTSGDRRVANEKLFF
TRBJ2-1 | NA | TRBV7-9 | CASSPTRSHPDNEQFF
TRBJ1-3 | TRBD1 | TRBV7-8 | CASSSRDRWNTIYF
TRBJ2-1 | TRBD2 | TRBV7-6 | CASSTGTRSNNEQFF
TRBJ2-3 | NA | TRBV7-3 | CASSRFGSPADTQYF
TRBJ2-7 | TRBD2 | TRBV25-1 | CASKRGVYEQYF
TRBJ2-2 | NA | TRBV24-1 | CATSDHRRGTGELFF
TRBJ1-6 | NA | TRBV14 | CASSQTGVISPLHF
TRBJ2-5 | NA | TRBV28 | CASSLVAGIETQYF